Presented here are 30 T cell receptor beta chains from one specimen sequenced in a study of T cell responses to AZD1222 COVID-19 vaccine. Clones were read by immunoSEQ multiplex PCR, and TCRdb kept only the in-frame ones, dropping some. This sample has about 150,000 clones, with 90% to 95% found just once. Source: peripheral blood, taken on day 0 of AZD1222 vaccination. These receptors originate from an adult in good health.

The rearrangement uses TRBV19 and TRBJ2-2; D may be TRBD1 or TRBD2 (5 bases each). This CDR3 region has 14 residues. Trimming cost V 6 bases and J 2 bases, with 10 bases left between them. Looked up from germline, CDR1 is LNHDA and CDR2 is SQIVND (reference sequence). CDR3 sequence: CASRGRDNTGELFF. In DNA form, the CDR3 reads TGTGCCAGTAGGGGCAGGGACAACACCGGGGAGCTGTTTTTT.

This chain connects TRBV19 to TRBJ1-4; D is unclear. The germline V and J ends were trimmed by 3 bases and 3 bases, with 11 bases remaining between them. The CDR3 has 15 residues. The V gene's germline CDR1 is LNHDA and CDR2 SQIVND (reference sequence). CDR3 nucleotide sequence: TGTGCCAGTAGTATCTTGGGGATACCTAATGAAAAACTGTTTTTT. Translation gives CASSILGIPNEKLFF. Using reference TRBV19 and TRBJ1-4 for the parts outside the CDR3, the full variable domain is DGGITQSPKYLFRKEGQNVTLSCEQNLNHDAMYWYRQDPGQGLRLIYYSQIVNDFQKGDIAEGYSVSREKKESFPLTVTSAQKNPTAFYLCASSILGIPNEKLFFGSGTQLSVL.

The rearrangement uses TRBV19 and TRBJ1-6; weak D call: TRBD1 (6 bases). Trimming took off 3 bases at V and 6 bases at J, with 15 bases between the two ends. CDR1 LNHDA and CDR2 SQIVND come from the germline V gene (reference sequence). This CDR3 has 16 residues. The CDR3 region has the DNA TGTGCCAGTAGTATCAAGACAGGACCGACTAATTCACCCCTCCACTTT. Its translation is CASSIKTGPTNSPLHF. The entire variable domain, with the rest obtained from reference TRBV19 and TRBJ1-6, is as follows: DGGITQSPKYLFRKEGQNVTLSCEQNLNHDAMYWYRQDPGQGLRLIYYSQIVNDFQKGDIAEGYSVSREKKESFPLTVTSAQKNPTAFYLCASSIKTGPTNSPLHFGNGTRLTVT.

The chain joins TRBV7-7 to TRBJ2-7, with 9 bases aligning to TRBD2. With 5 bases clipped from V and 6 bases from J, the junction kept 11 bases outside the gene matches. The CDR3 runs to 15 residues. Germline V gene lookup returns CDR1 SSHAT and CDR2 FNYEAQ (reference sequence). This CDR3 is CASSPSRGRVGEQYF. The CDR3 DNA reads as TGTGCCAGCAGCCCTTCGCGCGGGAGGGTTGGCGAGCAGTACTTC.

The chain has TRBV27 and TRBJ2-3; the D call may be TRBD1 or TRBD2 (5 bases each). Germline values: CDR1 MNHEY, CDR2 SMNVEV (reference sequence). The CDR3 totals 15 residues. V lost 5 bases to trimming and J lost 2 bases, with 14 bases between them. CDR3 bases: TGTGCCAGCAGTGCCCGGGACCAATACACAGATACGCAGTATTTT. Translated: CASSARDQYTDTQYF.

The rearrangement links TRBV11-2 to TRBJ2-2, with D uncertain. V shed 6 bases and J shed 4 bases, with 3 bases lying between them. This CDR3 contains 11 residues. Germline CDR1 is SGHAT and CDR2 is FQNNGV. This chain's CDR3 is CASRFTGELFF. The DNA of the CDR3 is TGTGCCAGCAGGTTCACCGGGGAGCTGTTTTTT.

The J gene is TRBJ1-6, the V gene TRBV19; TRBD1 matches 8 bases. J gave up 7 bases and V 5 bases, and 16 bases lay outside the gene matches. The CDR3 covers 18 residues. The germline V gene has CDR1 LNHDA and CDR2 SQIVND (reference sequence). The CDR3 nucleotides are TGTGCCAGTAGTTCGGAGCCCCCCCGGACAGGGAGCAATTCACCCCTCCACTTT. It yields the protein CASSSEPPRTGSNSPLHF.

The chain couples TRBV6-5 to TRBJ1-6; the D is unclear. Per the germline V gene, CDR1 is MNHEY and CDR2 is SVGAGI. V lost 6 bases and J lost 5, with 8 bases in between. The CDR3 has 13 residues. In DNA, the CDR3 is TGTGCCAGCAGAAGACAAAATAATTCACCCCTCCACTTT. It is translated as CASRRQNNSPLHF.

The chain uses TRBV7-2 and TRBJ2-5, with unresolved D. The CDR3 has 11 amino acids. The V and J ends lost 3 bases and 4 bases respectively, with 3 bases between them. Germline loops: CDR1 SGHTA, CDR2 FQGNSA. The DNA for the CDR3 is TGTGCCAGCAGCTTTGTAGAGACCCAGTACTTC. Its translation: CASSFVETQYF.

The CDR3 loop reads CAIKPGQGAPSSYEQYF. CDR3 bases: TGTGCCATCAAACCCGGACAGGGGGCCCCTAGCTCCTACGAGCAGTACTTC. J is TRBJ2-7 and V is TRBV10-3, with TRBD1 identical over 11 bases. J gave up 0 bases and V 7 bases, and 11 bases lay outside the gene matches. CDR1 ENHRY and CDR2 SYGVKD come from the germline V gene. This CDR3 region has 17 residues.

V and J are TRBV7-2 and TRBJ2-7, with D possibly TRBD2 on 5 matching bases. CDR3 length: 12 amino acids. V lost 5 bases and J 7 bases, leaving 12 bases between the germline ends. Germline-derived CDR1 and CDR2 are SGHTA and FQGNSA. The CDR3 protein is CASSLPWREQYF. CDR3 DNA sequence: TGTGCCAGCAGCCTTCCCTGGAGGGAGCAGTACTTC.

In this sample, this clone turned up once. The V call is TRBV4-1, the J call TRBJ2-5, with 11 bases aligning to TRBD1. The CDR3 covers 17 residues. V shed 4 bases, J shed 5 bases, and the junction held 12 bases outside the gene matches. Germline CDR1 reads MGHRA; CDR2 reads YSYEKL. Here the CDR3 DNA reads TGCGCCAGCAGCCCGTTAGGGACAGGGGGTCTGAGGGAGACCCAGTACTTC. Its protein is CASSPLGTGGLRETQYF.

This chain uses TRBV4-3 with TRBJ1-4; D unclear. This CDR3 spans 12 amino acids. Germline V gives CDR1 LGHNA, CDR2 YSLEER. V lost 0 bases and J lost 5, with 1 base in between. DNA of the CDR3: TGCGCCAGCAGCCAAGAAAATGAAAAACTGTTTTTT. Translation gives CASSQENEKLFF.

As concerns this clone: Other DNA sequences from this sample encode an identical CDR3 as well. The chain recombines TRBV5-4 with TRBJ1-2; possible D gene TRBD1, 5 bases. CDR1 and CDR2 from the germline V gene are SGHNT and YYREEE (reference sequence). Trimming removed 3 bases from V and 5 bases from J, with 11 bases in between. This CDR3 spans 13 amino acids. The CDR3 coding sequence is TGTGCCAGCAGCTCGGGCAGGGAATATGGCTACACCTTC. Residues: CASSSGREYGYTF.

This clone was seen only once. V gene TRBV9 combines with J gene TRBJ1-3, with D uncertain. V gave up 4 bases and J gave up 9 bases, with 14 bases separating them. Germline lookup yields CDR1 SGDLS and CDR2 YYNGEE. The CDR3 spans 13 residues. The CDR3 sequence is CASSSSQESTIYF. Here the CDR3 DNA reads TGTGCCAGCAGCTCCTCCCAGGAGAGCACCATATATTTT.

The chain combines TRBV5-8 with TRBJ1-4, with D uncertain. The length of the CDR3 is 13 residues. Germline V gives CDR1 SGHTS, CDR2 YDEGEE. The V gene lost 1 base and the J gene lost 6 bases, with 7 bases spanning the gap. CDR3 sequence (DNA): TGTGCCAGCAGCTTGCGGGATGATGAAAAACTGTTTTTT. It is translated as CASSLRDDEKLFF.

This clone was seen a single time. The J gene is TRBJ1-5, the V gene TRBV6-2 or TRBV6-3, with D hard to call. Trimming removed 4 bases at V and 0 bases at J, with 7 bases between. The CDR3 totals 14 residues. Germline CDR1 is MNHEY and CDR2 is SVGEGT. CDR3 nucleotide sequence: TGTGCCAGCAGTTCCCCCTATAGCAATCAGCCCCAGCATTTT. It codes for CASSSPYSNQPQHF.

The V call is TRBV6-1, the J call TRBJ2-3; 10 positions match TRBD2. The CDR3 consists of 18 residues. V lost 4 bases to trimming and J lost 1 base; unmatched junction nucleotides: 11. Looked up from germline, CDR1 is MNHNS and CDR2 is SASEGT. The CDR3 spells CASSGAAGGGRGTDTQYF. As DNA, the CDR3 is TGTGCCAGCAGTGGGGCAGCGGGAGGGGGACGGGGCACAGATACGCAGTATTTT.

V gene TRBV19 combines with J gene TRBJ2-2; 8 bases map to TRBD2. From germline, CDR1 is LNHDA and CDR2 SQIVND (reference sequence). The CDR3 runs to 14 residues. The J segment lost 5 bases and the V segment lost 6 bases, leaving 5 bases of the junction unmatched. The CDR3 nucleotides are TGTGCCAGTAGGAGCGGGGGTTGGACCGGGGAGCTGTTTTTT. Protein sequence: CASRSGGWTGELFF.

The rearrangement joins TRBV5-6 to TRBJ2-7; 11 positions agree with TRBD1. Losses at the gene ends were 0 bases for V and 3 bases for J; bases not matched to a gene: 5. The CDR3 extends over 16 amino acids. CDR1 and CDR2 (germline): SGHDT, YYEEEE. Here the CDR3 reads CASSLVPGTGGYEQYF. CDR3 bases: TGTGCCAGCAGCTTGGTCCCCGGGACAGGGGGCTACGAGCAGTACTTC.

CDR3 bases: TGTGCCAGCAGCTGGATTAGTACGGGCAATCAGCCCCAGCATTTT. Its translation is CASSWISTGNQPQHF. This chain connects TRBV7-2 to TRBJ1-5, with D uncertain. Germline V gene sequence: CDR1 SGHTA, CDR2 FQGNSA. V lost 4 bases, J lost 2 bases, and 12 bases lay in between. The CDR3 runs 15 residues.

The rearrangement uses TRBV4-1 and TRBJ2-7; 10 positions agree with TRBD1. Germline V gene lookup returns CDR1 MGHRA and CDR2 YSYEKL. The V and J ends lost 3 bases and 7 bases, in that order; junction bases with no gene match: 12. This CDR3 has 16 residues. CDR3 sequence (DNA): TGCGCCAGCAGCCAGGCTCTCCGGGACAGGGGAAAGGAGCAGTACTTC. This gives the protein CASSQALRDRGKEQYF.

This CDR3 reads CASTQGGDSPLHF. CDR3 sequence (DNA): TGTGCCAGCACCCAAGGAGGGGATTCACCCCTCCACTTT. J is TRBJ1-6 and V is TRBV12-3 or TRBV12-4, with D perhaps TRBD1 (5 bases). Deletions cut 7 bases from V and 8 bases from J, with 12 bases between. The CDR3 has 13 residues.

V gene TRBV5-1 combines with J gene TRBJ2-7, with 11 bases lining up with TRBD1. Germline CDR1 reads SGHRS; CDR2 reads YFSETQ. CDR3 length: 14 residues. The junction had 4 bases not matched to a gene; V was cut back by 4 bases and J by 4 bases. The CDR3 coding sequence is TGCGCCAGCAGCCCCTGGGACAGGGGGTACGAGCAGTACTTC. Amino acid sequence: CASSPWDRGYEQYF.

V usage is TRBV3-1 (or the pseudogene TRBV3-2) and J usage is TRBJ1-2; D is unresolved. V was clipped by 1 base and J by 4 bases, with 10 bases between them. The CDR3 has 14 residues. Germline V gene data show CDR1 as LGHDT and CDR2 as YNNKEL (reference sequence). As DNA, the CDR3 is TGTGCCAGCAGCCAAGGCCGGGGTTCCTATGGCTACACCTTC. It encodes CASSQGRGSYGYTF.

The rearrangement links TRBV4-3 to TRBJ2-2; D is uncertain. This CDR3 contains 12 residues. The germline V gene has CDR1 LGHNA and CDR2 YSLEER. The ends were cut back, 0 bases at V and 11 bases at J, with 7 bases in the middle. The CDR3 DNA follows: TGCGCCAGCAGCCAAGACAGGTCCGAGCTGTTTTTT. It codes for CASSQDRSELFF.

The count of this clone is one. The rearrangement joins TRBV6-5 to TRBJ2-2, with no clear D. This CDR3 is 11 amino acids long. CDR1 is MNHEY and CDR2 is SVGAGI in the germline V gene. Trimming removed 2 bases from V and 7 bases from J, with 2 bases in between. The DNA for the CDR3 is TGTGCCAGCAGTTACGTCGGGGAGCTGTTTTTT. Protein product: CASSYVGELFF.

The chain joins TRBV19 to TRBJ2-3, with TRBD1 matching over 8 bases. The junction had 10 bases not matched to a gene; V was cut back by 7 bases and J by 4 bases. The CDR3 has 15 amino acids. From germline, CDR1 is LNHDA and CDR2 SQIVND (reference sequence). The CDR3 DNA reads as TGTGCCAGTACCCGGACAGGGAGTACCCCAGATACGCAGTATTTT. Amino acids: CASTRTGSTPDTQYF.

This rearrangement joins TRBV28 to TRBJ2-1; D unresolved. Germline values: CDR1 MDHEN, CDR2 SYDVKM. Trimming pared 2 bases from V and 15 bases from J, leaving 14 bases between. The CDR3 is 12 amino acids. CDR3 sequence reads: CASSLGIKAVFF. Here the CDR3 DNA reads TGTGCCAGCAGTTTAGGAATTAAGGCGGTGTTCTTC.

The chain joins TRBV3-1 (or the pseudogene TRBV3-2) to TRBJ2-1; weak D call: TRBD2 (6 bases). Trimming removed 10 bases from V and 15 bases from J, with 22 bases in between. The CDR3 contains 12 residues. Germline V gives CDR1 LGHDT, CDR2 YNNKEL (reference sequence). CDR3 region: CATKQASANGFF. The CDR3 coding sequence is TGTGCCACCAAACAGGCTAGCGCGAACGGGTTCTTC.